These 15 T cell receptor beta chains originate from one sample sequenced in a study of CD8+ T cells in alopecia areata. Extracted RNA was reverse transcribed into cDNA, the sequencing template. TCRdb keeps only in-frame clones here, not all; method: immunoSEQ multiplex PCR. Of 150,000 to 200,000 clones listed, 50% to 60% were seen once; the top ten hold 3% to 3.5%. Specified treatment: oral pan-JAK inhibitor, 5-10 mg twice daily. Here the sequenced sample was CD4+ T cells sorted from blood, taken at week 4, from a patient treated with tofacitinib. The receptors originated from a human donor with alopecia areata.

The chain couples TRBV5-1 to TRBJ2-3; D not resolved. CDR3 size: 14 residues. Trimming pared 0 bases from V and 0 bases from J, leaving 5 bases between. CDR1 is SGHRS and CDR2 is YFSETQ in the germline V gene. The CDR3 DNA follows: TGCGCCAGCAGCTTGGTCGCTAGCACAGATACGCAGTATTTT. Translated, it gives CASSLVASTDTQYF.

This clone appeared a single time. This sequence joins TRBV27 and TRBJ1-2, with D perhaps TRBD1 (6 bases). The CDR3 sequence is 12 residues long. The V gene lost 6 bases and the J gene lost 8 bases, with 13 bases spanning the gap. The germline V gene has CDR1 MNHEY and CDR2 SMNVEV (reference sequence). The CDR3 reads CASSTTGGGYTF. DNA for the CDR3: TGTGCCAGCAGCACGACAGGCGGCGGCTACACCTTC.

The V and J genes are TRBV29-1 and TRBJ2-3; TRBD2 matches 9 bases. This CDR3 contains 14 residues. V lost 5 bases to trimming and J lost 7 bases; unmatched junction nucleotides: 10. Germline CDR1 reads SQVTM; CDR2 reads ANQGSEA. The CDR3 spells CSVHERGASNTQYF. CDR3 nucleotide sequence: TGCAGCGTTCATGAGCGGGGGGCCTCAAATACGCAGTATTTT.

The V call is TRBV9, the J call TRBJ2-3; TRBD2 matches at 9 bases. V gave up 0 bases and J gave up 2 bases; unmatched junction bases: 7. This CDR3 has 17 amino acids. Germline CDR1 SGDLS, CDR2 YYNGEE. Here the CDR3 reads CASSVATSGGITDTQYF. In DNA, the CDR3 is TGTGCCAGCAGCGTAGCTACGAGCGGGGGGATCACAGATACGCAGTATTTT. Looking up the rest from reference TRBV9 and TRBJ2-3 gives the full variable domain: DSGVTQTPKHLITATGQRVTLRCSPRSGDLSVYWYQQSLDQGLQFLIQYYNGEERAKGNILERFSAQQFPDLHSELNLSSLELGDSALYFCASSVATSGGITDTQYFGPGTRLTVL.

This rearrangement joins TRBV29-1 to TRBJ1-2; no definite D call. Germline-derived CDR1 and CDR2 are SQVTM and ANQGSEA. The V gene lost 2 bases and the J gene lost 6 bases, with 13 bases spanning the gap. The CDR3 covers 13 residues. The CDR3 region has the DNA TGCAGCGTTGAAAGGAGATCTGGCGATGGCTACACCTTC. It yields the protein CSVERRSGDGYTF. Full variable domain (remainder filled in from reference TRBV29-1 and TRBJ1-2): SAVISQKPSRDICQRGTSLTIQCQVDSQVTMMFWYRQQPGQSLTLIATANQGSEATYESGFVIDKFPISRPNLTFSTLTVSNMSPEDSSIYLCSVERRSGDGYTFGSGTRLTVV.

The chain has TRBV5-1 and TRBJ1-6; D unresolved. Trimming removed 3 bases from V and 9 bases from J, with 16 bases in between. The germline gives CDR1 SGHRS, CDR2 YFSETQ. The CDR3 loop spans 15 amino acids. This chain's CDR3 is CASSSGSPGSSPLHF. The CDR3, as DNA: TGCGCCAGCAGCTCTGGGTCACCGGGGAGTTCACCCCTCCACTTT.

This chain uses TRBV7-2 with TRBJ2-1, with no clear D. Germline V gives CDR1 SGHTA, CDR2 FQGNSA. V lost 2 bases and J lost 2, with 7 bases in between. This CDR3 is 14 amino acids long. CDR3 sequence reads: CASSLRPTYNEQFF. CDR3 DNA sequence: TGTGCCAGCAGCTTACGCCCTACCTACAATGAGCAGTTCTTC.

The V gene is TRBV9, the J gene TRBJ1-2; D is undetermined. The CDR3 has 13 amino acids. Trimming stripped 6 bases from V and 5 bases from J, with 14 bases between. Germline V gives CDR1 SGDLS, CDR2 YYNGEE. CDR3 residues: CASTPHPQYGYTF. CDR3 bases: TGTGCCAGCACACCCCACCCTCAATATGGCTACACCTTC.

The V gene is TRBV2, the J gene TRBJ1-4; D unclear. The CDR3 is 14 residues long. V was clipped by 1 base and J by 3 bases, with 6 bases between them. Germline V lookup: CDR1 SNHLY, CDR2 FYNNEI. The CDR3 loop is CASSEGGANEKLFF. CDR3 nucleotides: TGTGCCAGCAGTGAAGGTGGAGCTAATGAAAAACTGTTTTTT. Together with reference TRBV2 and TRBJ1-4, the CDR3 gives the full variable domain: EPEVTQTPSHQVTQMGQEVILRCVPISNHLYFYWYRQILGQKVEFLVSFYNNEISEKSEIFDDQFSVERPDGSNFTLKIRSTKLEDSAMYFCASSEGGANEKLFFGSGTQLSVL.

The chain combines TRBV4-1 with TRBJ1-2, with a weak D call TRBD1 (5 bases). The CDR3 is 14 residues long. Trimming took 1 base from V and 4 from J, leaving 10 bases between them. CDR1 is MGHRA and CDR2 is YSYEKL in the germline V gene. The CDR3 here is CASSQVGRAYGYTF. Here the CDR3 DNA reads TGCGCCAGCAGCCAAGTCGGCAGGGCCTATGGCTACACCTTC.

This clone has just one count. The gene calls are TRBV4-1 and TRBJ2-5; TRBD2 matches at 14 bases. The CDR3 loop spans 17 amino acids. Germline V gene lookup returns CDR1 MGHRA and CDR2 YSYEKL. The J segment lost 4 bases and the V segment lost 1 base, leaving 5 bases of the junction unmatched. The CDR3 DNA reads TGCGCCAGCAGCCAAGGGGGGACTAGCGGGGGCAGAGAGACCCAGTACTTC. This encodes CASSQGGTSGGRETQYF.

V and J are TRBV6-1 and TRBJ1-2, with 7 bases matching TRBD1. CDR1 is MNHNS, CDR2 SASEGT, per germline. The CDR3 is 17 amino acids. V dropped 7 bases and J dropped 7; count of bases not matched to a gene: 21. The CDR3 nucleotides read TGTGCCAGCACCGAAGCCCCGGGACAGTCTTTTTTCGGTGGCTACACCTTC. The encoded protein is CASTEAPGQSFFGGYTF.

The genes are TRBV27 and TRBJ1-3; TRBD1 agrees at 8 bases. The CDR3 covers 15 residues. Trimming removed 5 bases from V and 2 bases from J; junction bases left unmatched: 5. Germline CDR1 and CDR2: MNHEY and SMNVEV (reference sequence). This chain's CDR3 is CASSPMDRAGNTIYF. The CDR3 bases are TGTGCCAGCAGTCCAATGGACAGGGCTGGAAACACCATATATTTT.

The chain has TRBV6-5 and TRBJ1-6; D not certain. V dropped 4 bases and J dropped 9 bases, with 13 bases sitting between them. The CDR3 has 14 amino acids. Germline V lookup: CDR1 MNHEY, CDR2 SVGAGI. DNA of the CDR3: TGTGCCAGCAGTTCCCCCACGCCCCCTTCACCCCTCCACTTT. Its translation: CASSSPTPPSPLHF.

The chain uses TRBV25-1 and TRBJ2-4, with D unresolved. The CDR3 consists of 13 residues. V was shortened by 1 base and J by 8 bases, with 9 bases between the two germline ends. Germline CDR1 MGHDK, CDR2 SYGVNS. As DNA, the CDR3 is TGTGCCAGCAGTGAATCGTCGTGGCACATTCAGTACTTC. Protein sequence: CASSESSWHIQYF.